The TCR beta chain described here comes from a study of CD8 T cells in Susac syndrome. Across the study: Of the sequenced Susac syndrome patients, over 5 had active disease and roughly eight were in remission. When their blood was taken, the Susac syndrome patients had either not yet had any therapy, were taking corticosteroids, or were taking intravenous immunoglobulin alone.

Findings of the study overall: It was in TEMRA cells and active patients that Susac CD8+ clonal expansion peaked. Detection of Susac-specific public clones gave some 17 in total CD8+ repertoires and about 5 in CD8+ TEMRA repertoires.

From germline, CDR1 is SNHLY and CDR2 FYNNEI. The CDR3 contains 12 residues. Of note for this clonotype: Its antigen is currently unknown. An end of the junction differs from the germline gene, which may be a read error.

Reverse transcription used about 0.45 to 1 ug RNA and random hexamers. Each CDR3 protein is one row after TCRdb ran MiXCR on the immunoSEQ multiplex PCR reads. This sample has some 130,000 distinct CDR3 sequences; more than 85% occur once, and the top ten carry around 0.2%. Sequencing input: CD8+ T cells from PBMCs. This rearrangement joins TRBV2 to TRBJ2-3, with 8 bases identical to TRBD2. The TCR sequence derives from a human donor with Susac syndrome. CDR3 in amino acids: CAGQGTGTSNRF. The CDR3 DNA reads as TGTGCCGGGCAAGGAACCGGGACTAGTAACCGTTTT.